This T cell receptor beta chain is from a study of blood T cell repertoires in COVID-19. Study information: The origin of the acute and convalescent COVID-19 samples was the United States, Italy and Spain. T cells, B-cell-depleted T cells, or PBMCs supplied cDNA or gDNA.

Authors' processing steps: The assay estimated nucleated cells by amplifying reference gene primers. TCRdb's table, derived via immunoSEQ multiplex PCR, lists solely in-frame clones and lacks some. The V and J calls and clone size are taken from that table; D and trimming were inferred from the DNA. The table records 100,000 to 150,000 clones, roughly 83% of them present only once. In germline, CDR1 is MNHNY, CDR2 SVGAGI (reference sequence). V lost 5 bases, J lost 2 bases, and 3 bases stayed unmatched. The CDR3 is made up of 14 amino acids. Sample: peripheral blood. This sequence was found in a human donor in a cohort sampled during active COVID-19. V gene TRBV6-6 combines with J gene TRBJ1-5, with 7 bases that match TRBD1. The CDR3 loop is CASSITGGNQPQHF. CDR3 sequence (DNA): TGTGCCAGCAGTATAACAGGGGGCAATCAGCCCCAGCATTTT.